Below are 2 T cell receptor beta chains sequenced from a single sample in a study of human T cells and chemical hapten exposure. Described time point: pre-sensitization, week 0. As to treatment: therapeutic diphenylcyclopropenone sensitization with weekly scalp DPC. TCRdb re-called the RACE reads with MiXCR, one entry per CDR3 protein. The sample contains some 60,000 distinct CDR3 sequences, about 11% of which appear only once. Sequences were derived from whole blood, sampled in connection with sensitization to the hapten diphenylcyclopropenone (DPC). Every receptor here comes from a middle-aged woman with alopecia areata. Some clones in this sample may be carry-over from other donors' samples.

This clonotype was recorded at least ten times. The chain is built from TRBV28 and TRBJ1-5; D ambiguous. The CDR3 sequence is 14 residues long. From germline, CDR1 is MDHEN and CDR2 SYDVKM. V gave up 6 bases and J gave up 3 bases, with 12 bases separating them. CDR3 bases: TGTGCCAGCAGCGCAGCGGTGATCAATCAGCCCCAGCATTTT. It is translated as CASSAAVINQPQHF.

In its sample, this clonotype was seen a few times. The chain combines TRBV6-2 or TRBV6-3 with TRBJ2-1; D is unclear. Germline-derived CDR1 and CDR2 are MNHEY and SVGEGT. This CDR3 is 15 amino acids long. V lost 8 bases to trimming and J lost 0 bases, with 14 bases between them. CDR3 DNA: TGTGCCAGCCGCCCCCGACAAATCTCCTACAATGAGCAGTTCTTC. Its protein is CASRPRQISYNEQFF.